Listed below are T cell receptor beta chains from one sample, sequenced in a study of blood T cell repertoires in COVID-19. Only in-frame clones appear in the TCRdb table, and some are missing; sequencing was by immunoSEQ multiplex PCR. The profile shows tens of thousands of clones, 85% to 95% of them singletons. Sequenced sample: peripheral blood. The receptors shown here come from a man in his fifties or sixties with acute or convalescent COVID-19. The CDR3 runs from the conserved cysteine through the conserved F or W. Clone size is shown for a subset of rows, as once, few, many or a class of expanded clone.

j_call v_call clone_size cdr3_length cdr3_aa
TRBJ2-1 TRBV10-2 . 15 CASSEADRGHNEQFF
TRBJ2-1 TRBV19 . 14 CASSIRGSYNEQFF
TRBJ1-2 TRBV28 . 14 CASSLRAGYYGYTF
TRBJ2-2 TRBV5-4 . 15 CASSVGGIYTGELFF
TRBJ2-7 TRBV6-6 . 11 CASSPSYEQYF
TRBJ1-5 TRBV28 . 14 CASSVTGIGQPQHF
TRBJ1-1 TRBV12-3/TRBV12-4 once 12 CASSLLEGKAFF
TRBJ1-5 TRBV19 . 13 CATATSSNQPQHF
TRBJ2-1 TRBV5-1 . 17 CASSLAVTQGRLDEQFF
TRBJ1-2 TRBV6-5 once 14 CASTGDRGGGGYTF
TRBJ2-3 TRBV19 . 14 CASSSRQGPDTQYF
TRBJ2-2 TRBV4-1 . 19 CASSQESPDGTGDTGELFF
TRBJ1-2 TRBV27 . 15 CASSPSGGEVYGYTF
TRBJ1-2 TRBV29-1 . 14 CSVFGQGAVGGYTF
TRBJ1-6 TRBV9 . 15 CASSVTGTENSPLHF
TRBJ1-1 TRBV12-3/TRBV12-4 few 13 CASSQDRYTEAFF
TRBJ2-5 TRBV28 . 14 CASSAPGVRETQYF
TRBJ2-5 TRBV7-9 . 16 CASSSLDRAGQETQYF
TRBJ2-5 TRBV4-1 . 15 CASSRTSGTQETQYF
TRBJ2-2 TRBV4-3 . 14 CASPFLGRRGELFF
TRBJ1-5 TRBV5-8 . 15 CASSLDQGANQPQHF
TRBJ1-5 TRBV10-2 . 14 CASTPTGSNQPQHF
TRBJ2-6 TRBV19 . 15 CASSTGYTGANVLTF
TRBJ1-3 TRBV7-9 . 18 CASSPPLRFDKKGNTIYF
TRBJ1-1 TRBV3-1/TRBV3-2 . 16 CASSQSYGTGNTEAFF
TRBJ2-1 TRBV11-2 . 14 CASSLDGGYNEQFF
TRBJ2-4 TRBV7-7 . 15 CASSVDRVAKNIQYF
TRBJ2-1 TRBV2 . 15 CASSRDRRSSDEQFF
TRBJ1-4 TRBV7-2 . 15 CASSLSTGPNEKLFF
TRBJ2-7 TRBV28 . 15 CASRQGQASSYEQYF
TRBJ2-7 TRBV4-3 once 18 CASSQASGGTGGLYEQYF
TRBJ2-2 TRBV19 . 16 CASSLTGGEGTGELFF
TRBJ2-7 TRBV11-2 . 17 CASSLDLTGGRAYEQYF
TRBJ1-2 TRBV5-6 . 14 CASSYGQGDEGYTF
TRBJ1-1 TRBV6-5 . 12 CASSRLNTEAFF
TRBJ2-7 TRBV6-5 . 13 CASSYSKDNEQYF
TRBJ1-4 TRBV27 . 14 CASSLSSGVEKLFF
TRBJ2-3 TRBV29-1 . 12 CSVPRRADTQYF
TRBJ2-3 TRBV9 . 13 CASSVASTDTQYF
TRBJ2-1 TRBV5-8 . 15 CASSLGVFPYNEQFF
TRBJ1-5 TRBV6-1 . 15 CASSEDRGSNQPQHF
TRBJ2-1 TRBV6-5 few 15 CASSPGTGAPNEQFF
TRBJ1-3 TRBV11-2 . 15 CASSLTGLSGNTIYF
TRBJ2-1 TRBV4-3 . 18 CASSQEGLTSGDDNEQFF
TRBJ2-1 TRBV20-1 once 11 CSAQQREGEFF
TRBJ1-1 TRBV27 . 13 CASSSGQIGGAFF
TRBJ2-5 TRBV30 . 15 CAWSVIRGSEETQYF
TRBJ2-3 TRBV10-3 . 14 CAISQGASTDTQYF
TRBJ2-6 TRBV4-1 few 16 CASSQDRSSGANVLTF
TRBJ1-4 TRBV4-1 once 15 CASSQDPATNEKLFF
TRBJ1-4 TRBV19 . 14 CASSQTGGGEKLFF
TRBJ1-1 TRBV30 . 13 CAWKGHMNTEAFF
TRBJ2-3 TRBV3-1/TRBV3-2 . 14 CASSPPLAGDTQYF
TRBJ1-2 TRBV7-9 . 15 CASSPSQGMIYGYTF
TRBJ2-7 TRBV5-5 . 15 CASSLGLAVTSEQYF
TRBJ2-3 TRBV6-5 . 16 CASSYSFGRRSDTQYF
TRBJ2-3 TRBV7-2 . 12 CASSPGLKTQYF
TRBJ1-3 TRBV19 once 18 CASSRRAGGQGDGNTIYF
TRBJ2-1 TRBV9 . 18 CASSALGLAGSSYNEQFF